The TCR beta chain under discussion was sequenced for a study of blood T cell repertoires in COVID-19. About the research overall: The samples span acute and convalescent COVID-19 from the United States, Italy and Spain. Sample material is recorded as cDNA or gDNA derived from T cells, B-cell-depleted T cells, or PBMCs.

How the authors handled the data: Cell counts per sample came from amplifying reference gene primers. Sequenced by immunoSEQ multiplex PCR; TCRdb stores in-frame clones only, minus some. D and trimming were read from the DNA, whereas the V and J calls and clone size are those reported in that table. The data show tens of thousands of clones, around 80% seen once. The CDR3 loop spans 16 amino acids. Germline CDR1 and CDR2: SGHTA and FQGNSA. J was trimmed by 6 bases and V by 5 bases; bases with no gene match: 13. The rearrangement uses TRBV7-2 and TRBJ2-7; 10 nucleotides line up with TRBD1. The receptor comes from a human donor in a cohort sampled during active COVID-19. The sample was peripheral blood. This CDR3 reads CASSHLGGQGMGEQYF. In DNA form, the CDR3 reads TGTGCCAGCAGCCACCTAGGGGGACAGGGGATGGGCGAGCAGTACTTC.